These 12 T cell receptor beta chains came from one sample sequenced in a study of blood T cell repertoires in COVID-19. Data came from immunoSEQ multiplex PCR; TCRdb stores just in-frame clones and leaves some out. This sample has 150,000 or so clones, with roughly nine tenths found just once. Specimen: peripheral blood. Receptor source: a young man with COVID-19, enrolled during active disease.

As to this clone: Relative to the germline gene, one junction end is altered; a read error may explain this. This chain joins TRBV24-1 and TRBJ2-5; 16 bases match TRBD2. There are 17 residues in the CDR3. The germline CDR1 and CDR2 sequences are KGHDR and SFDVKD. Here the CDR3 reads CATIDGTSGRAGETQYF. CDR3 DNA: TGTGCCACCATTGATGGGACTAGCGGGAGGGCCGGGGAGACCCAGTACTTC.

The V call is TRBV15, the J call TRBJ1-1, with 8 positions matching TRBD1. J gave up 4 bases and V 5 bases, and 3 bases lay outside the gene matches. Germline CDR1 LNHNV, CDR2 YYDKDF (reference sequence). The length of the CDR3 is 13 residues. This CDR3 reads CATSYGQGTEAFF. The CDR3 coding sequence is TGTGCCACCAGCTACGGACAGGGCACTGAAGCTTTCTTT.

The chain couples TRBV12-3 or TRBV12-4 to TRBJ2-2; 7 bases are a match to TRBD1. This CDR3 spans 13 amino acids. Trimming at V came to 6 bases and at J to 5 bases, leaving 3 bases not matched to a gene. The chain's CDR3 is CASRPQGTGELFF. CDR3 coding DNA: TGTGCCAGCAGGCCACAGGGGACCGGGGAGCTGTTTTTT.

The gene calls are TRBV19 and TRBJ2-1; the match to TRBD2 covers 15 bases. Germline V gene lookup returns CDR1 LNHDA and CDR2 SQIVND (reference sequence). This CDR3 is built from 17 residues. V lost 6 bases, J lost 5 bases, and 8 bases stayed unmatched. CDR3 protein: CASRRTSGRAGDNEQFF. The CDR3 DNA sequence: TGTGCCAGTAGACGGACTAGCGGGAGGGCCGGGGACAATGAGCAGTTCTTC.

This chain links TRBV6-2 or TRBV6-3 with TRBJ1-1; weak D call: TRBD1 (6 bases). The CDR3 length is 13 residues. Trimming cost V 4 bases and J 1 base, with 7 bases left between them. The germline V gene encodes CDR1 MNHEY and CDR2 SVGEGT. The DNA of the CDR3 is TGTGCCAGCAGTTGGGGACAGAACACTGAAGCTTTCTTT. This gives the protein CASSWGQNTEAFF.

The gene calls are TRBV6-5 and TRBJ2-2; D call uncertain. V dropped 6 bases and J dropped 4 bases, with 12 bases sitting between them. Germline V CDR1 and CDR2: MNHEY, SVGAGI. This CDR3 spans 14 amino acids. CDR3 in amino acids: CASRTTRGTGELFF. The CDR3 DNA sequence: TGTGCCAGCAGGACGACCAGAGGCACCGGGGAGCTGTTTTTT.

The V call is TRBV6-6, the J call TRBJ2-3; D perhaps matches TRBD1 (6 bases). The V end was cut by 1 base, the J end by 9 bases, with 11 bases between. From germline, CDR1 is MNHNY and CDR2 SVGAGI (reference sequence). The CDR3 spans 13 residues. CDR3 sequence: CASSYFGQYTQYF. The CDR3 nucleotides read TGTGCCAGCAGTTACTTCGGACAGTACACGCAGTATTTT.

The rearrangement joins TRBV9 to TRBJ2-5; tentatively, D is TRBD2 (6 bases). Germline lookup yields CDR1 SGDLS and CDR2 YYNGEE. The CDR3 spans 14 residues. The V and J ends lost 2 bases and 7 bases respectively, with 15 bases between them. The CDR3, as DNA: TGTGCCAGCAGCGTCAGCGGGCCGGAGGGGACCCAGTACTTC. Translating it yields CASSVSGPEGTQYF.

The chain uses TRBV12-3 or TRBV12-4 and TRBJ1-3; D is undetermined. This CDR3 has 13 amino acids. Trimming took 6 bases from V and 0 from J, leaving 6 bases between them. This CDR3 is CASSLLSGNTIYF. CDR3 DNA: TGTGCCAGCAGCCTACTCTCTGGAAACACCATATATTTT.

The V gene is TRBV6-2 or TRBV6-3, the J gene TRBJ2-5, with TRBD1 identical over 10 bases. There are 14 residues in the CDR3. Trimming cost V 6 bases and J 5 bases; bases outside gene matches: 6. Germline V lookup: CDR1 MNHEY, CDR2 SVGEGT. The CDR3 DNA sequence: TGTGCCAGCAGCTCGACAGGGGGCAGGGAGACCCAGTACTTC. Translating gives CASSSTGGRETQYF.

This clone has a single count. The chain combines TRBV5-5 with TRBJ2-5; 9 nucleotides line up with TRBD1. CDR3 size: 16 residues. V gave up 0 bases and J gave up 5 bases; unmatched junction bases: 8. Looked up from germline, CDR1 is SGHKS and CDR2 is YYEKEE (reference sequence). This CDR3 reads CASSLGTGERTETQYF. CDR3 bases: TGTGCCAGCAGCTTGGGGACAGGGGAGAGGACGGAGACCCAGTACTTC. Based on the CDR3 plus reference TRBV5-5 and TRBJ2-5, the full variable domain is DAGVTQSPTHLIKTRGQQVTLRCSPISGHKSVSWYQQVLGQGPQFIFQYYEKEERGRGNFPDRFSARQFPNYSSELNVNALLLGDSALYLCASSLGTGERTETQYFGPGTRLLVL.

The chain recombines TRBV7-9 with TRBJ2-3; TRBD2 agrees at 8 bases. Germline V gene data show CDR1 as SEHNR and CDR2 as FQNEAQ (reference sequence). The V gene end was trimmed by 4 bases and the J gene end by 0 bases; junction bases not matched to a gene: 9. This CDR3 region has 17 residues. CDR3 loop: CASSSLPASGSTDTQYF. CDR3 DNA: TGTGCCAGCAGCTCCCTCCCGGCTAGCGGGAGCACAGATACGCAGTATTTT.